The source of this T cell receptor (beta chain) is a study of T cell repertoires in cytomegalovirus infection (dated by TCRdb to about 2019). Some background on the complete study: The HLA type of each donor mattered for the analysis, because public TCR beta signatures pointed to carriage of CMV infection along with the matching HLA type. General findings and caveats noted by the study authors: In both this cohort and an independent cohort of a few hundred donors, the cumulative frequency of public TCR beta family members distinguished carriers of CMV infection plus the relevant HLA type. The ex vivo response was dominated by HLA-C-restricted CMV-specific TCR beta clonotypes, which also provided the single most frequent clonotype in two of eight donors.

V is reduced by 1 base and J by 4 bases, leaving a spacing of 4 bases between them. The CDR3 spans 11 residues, from the cysteine through the phenylalanine. This entry keeps only the CDR3 DNA: 33 bases, framed from base 1. Taken from the germline V gene, the CDR1 and CDR2 loops are SQVTM and ANQGSEA. Concerning this clonotype itself: Its recognized antigen is unknown. No much larger clone exists at a distance of one base, and base qualities are not known.

Instrument used: Illumina HiSeq 1500. TCRdb redid the processing of the public reads, applying fastp at Q25 and MiXCR, and retained in-frame beta chains. Rows merge per CDR3 protein into single entries with the most common DNA and genes. Counted in this sample were about 210,000 distinct CDR3 sequences; about 5.9% of them appeared once. The top ten constitute 5.5% to 6.5% of the sample. The receptor comes from a human donor in good health (CMV status not recorded). Some clones in this sample may be carry-over from other donors' samples. Source material: PBMCs. The rearrangement joined TRBV29-1 to TRBJ1-1; no D gene call is confident. Here the CDR3 is given as CSVEVGTEAFF. The bases are TGCAGCGTTGAAGTTGGCACTGAAGCTTTCTTT.